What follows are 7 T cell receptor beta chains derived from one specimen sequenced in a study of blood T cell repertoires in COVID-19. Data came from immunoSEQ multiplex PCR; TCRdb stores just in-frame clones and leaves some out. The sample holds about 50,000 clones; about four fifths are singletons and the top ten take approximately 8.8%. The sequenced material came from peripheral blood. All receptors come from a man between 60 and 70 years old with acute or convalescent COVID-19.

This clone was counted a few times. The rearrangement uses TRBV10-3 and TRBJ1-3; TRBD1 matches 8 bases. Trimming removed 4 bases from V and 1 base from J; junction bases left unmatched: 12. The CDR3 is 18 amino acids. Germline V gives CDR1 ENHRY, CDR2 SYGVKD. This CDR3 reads CAISALRQGSESGNTIYF. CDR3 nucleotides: TGTGCCATCAGTGCCCTCAGACAGGGGTCGGAATCTGGAAACACCATATATTTT.

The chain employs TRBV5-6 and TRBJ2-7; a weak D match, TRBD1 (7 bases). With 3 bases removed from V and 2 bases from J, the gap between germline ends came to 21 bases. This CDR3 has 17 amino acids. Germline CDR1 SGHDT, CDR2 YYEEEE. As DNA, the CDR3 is TGTGCCAGCAGCTCGGACTACCCGGGACAGACCACCTACGAGCAGTACTTC. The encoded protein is CASSSDYPGQTTYEQYF.

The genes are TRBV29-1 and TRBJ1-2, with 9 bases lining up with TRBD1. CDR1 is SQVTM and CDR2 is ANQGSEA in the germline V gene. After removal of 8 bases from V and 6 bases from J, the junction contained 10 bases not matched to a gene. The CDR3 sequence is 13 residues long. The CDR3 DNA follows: TGCAGCACCGACAGGGGGGGTAAGAATGGCTACACCTTC. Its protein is CSTDRGGKNGYTF.

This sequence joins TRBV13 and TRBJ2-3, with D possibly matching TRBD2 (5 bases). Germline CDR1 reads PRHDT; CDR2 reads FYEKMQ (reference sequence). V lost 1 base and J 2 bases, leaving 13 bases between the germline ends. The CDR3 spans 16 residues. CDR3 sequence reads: CASSLETNQFTDTQYF. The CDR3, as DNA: TGTGCCAGCAGCTTAGAGACTAACCAATTCACAGATACGCAGTATTTT. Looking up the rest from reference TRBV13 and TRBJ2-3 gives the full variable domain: AAGVIQSPRHLIKEKRETATLKCYPIPRHDTVYWYQQGPGQDPQFLISFYEKMQSDKGSIPDRFSAQQFSDYHSELNMSSLELGDSALYFCASSLETNQFTDTQYFGPGTRLTVL.

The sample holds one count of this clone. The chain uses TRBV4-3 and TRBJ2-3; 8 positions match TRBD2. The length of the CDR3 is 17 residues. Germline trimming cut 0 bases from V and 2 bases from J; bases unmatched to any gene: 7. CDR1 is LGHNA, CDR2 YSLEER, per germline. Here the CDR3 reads CASSQDGRGGLTDTQYF. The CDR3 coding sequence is TGCGCCAGCAGCCAAGATGGACGGGGGGGCCTCACAGATACGCAGTATTTT.

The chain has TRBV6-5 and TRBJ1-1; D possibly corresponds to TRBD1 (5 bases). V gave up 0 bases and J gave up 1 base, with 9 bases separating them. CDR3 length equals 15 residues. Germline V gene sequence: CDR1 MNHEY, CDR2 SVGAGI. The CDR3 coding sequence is TGTGCCAGCAGTTACTCCCGGACATCGAACACTGAAGCTTTCTTT. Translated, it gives CASSYSRTSNTEAFF.

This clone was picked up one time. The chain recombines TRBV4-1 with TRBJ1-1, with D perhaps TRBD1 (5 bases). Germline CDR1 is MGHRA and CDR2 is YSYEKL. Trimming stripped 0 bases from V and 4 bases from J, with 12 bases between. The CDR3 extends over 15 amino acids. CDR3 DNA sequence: TGCGCCAGCAGCCAAGATGGGGGGGTGCTCACTGAAGCTTTCTTT. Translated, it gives CASSQDGGVLTEAFF.